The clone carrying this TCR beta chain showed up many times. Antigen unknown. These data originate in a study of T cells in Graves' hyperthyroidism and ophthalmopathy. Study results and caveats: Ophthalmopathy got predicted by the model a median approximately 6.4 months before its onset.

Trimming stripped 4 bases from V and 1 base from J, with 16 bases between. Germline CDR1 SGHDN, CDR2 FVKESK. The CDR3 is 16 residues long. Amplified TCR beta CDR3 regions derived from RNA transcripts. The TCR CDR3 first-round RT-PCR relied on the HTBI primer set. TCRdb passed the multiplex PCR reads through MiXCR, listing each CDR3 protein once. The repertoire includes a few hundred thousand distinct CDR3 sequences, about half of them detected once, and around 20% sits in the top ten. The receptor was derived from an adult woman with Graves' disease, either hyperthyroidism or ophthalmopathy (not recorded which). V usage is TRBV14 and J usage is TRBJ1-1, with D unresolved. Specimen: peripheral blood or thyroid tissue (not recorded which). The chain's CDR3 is CASSRPWVGRNTEAFF. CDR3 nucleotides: TGTGCCAGCAGCCGGCCTTGGGTTGGACGGAACACTGAAGCTTTCTTT.